This T cell receptor (beta chain) was captured by sequencing in a study of T cells in Graves' hyperthyroidism and ophthalmopathy. Amplified TCR beta CDR3 regions derived from RNA transcripts. The TCR CDR3 first-round RT-PCR relied on the HTBI primer set. TCRdb re-analysed the multiplex PCR reads in MiXCR, keeping a single row per CDR3 protein. The sample lists roughly 740,000 distinct CDR3 sequences; approximately 16% were seen once. Germline CDR1 reads MNHNS; CDR2 reads SASEGT. The CDR3 covers 14 residues. V gave up 5 bases and J gave up 4 bases; unmatched junction bases: 7. This clonotype was counted a few times.

The TCR was taken from a man aged 18-30 years with Graves' hyperthyroidism. The sequencing sample was made of blood. This rearrangement joins TRBV6-1 to TRBJ1-1, with 7 bases identical to TRBD1. DNA for the CDR3: TGTGCCAGCAGTTGGGGACAGAGAAGCACTGAAGCTTTCTTT. Translating it yields CASSWGQRSTEAFF.